This T cell receptor (beta chain) was captured by sequencing in a study of identical twins. Study-level points and caveats: There was more out-of-frame TCR alpha sharing in monozygotic twins than models estimated. Where out-of-frame alpha sequences were twin-shared, they showed excess low generation probability.

Template switching added a universal primer binding site, and final cDNA carried unique molecular identifiers. MiXCR, run by TCRdb on the 5' RACE reads, gives a single entry per CDR3 protein. This table holds about 240,000 distinct CDR3 sequences, about an eighth found once. This clonotype was seen a few times. Its antigen remains unidentified. The V end was cut by 8 bases, the J end by 9 bases, with 20 bases between. Per germline, CDR1 SGHAT and CDR2 FQNNGV. This CDR3 is built from 15 residues. Everyone who gave samples was a healthy Caucasian. The same sample was also studied in work on yellow fever vaccine responses in identical twins.

The TCR was taken from a woman between 18 and 30 years old in good health. Sequenced input: memory (CD45RO+) T cells sorted from blood. V is TRBV11-2 and J is TRBJ1-6; TRBD1 is a possible D gene (5 bases). CDR3 sequence reads: CASERSRDFSSPLHF. CDR3 nucleotides: TGTGCCAGCGAAAGGAGCAGGGACTTCTCTTCACCCCTCCACTTT. Full variable domain (missing parts from reference TRBV11-2 and TRBJ1-6): EAGVAQSPRYKIIEKRQSVAFWCNPISGHATLYWYQQILGQGPKLLIQFQNNGVVDDSQLPKDRFSAERLKGVDSTLKIQPAKLEDSAVYLCASERSRDFSSPLHFGNGTRLTVT.